The T cell receptor (beta chain) described here comes from a study of blood T cell repertoires in COVID-19. Study summary: COVID-19 samples, acute and convalescent, were from the United States, Italy and Spain. Sources were T cells, B-cell-depleted T cells, or PBMCs; the material itself was cDNA or gDNA.

Original processing notes: Estimated nucleated cell counts came from reference gene primer amplification. Sequencing used immunoSEQ multiplex PCR; TCRdb keeps in-frame clones, though not all of them. V, J and clone size are those of that table, while D and trimming were read from the DNA. The data hold 150,000 to 200,000 clones, with approximately 86% observed a single time. The TCR was taken from a man between 65 and 80 years old with acute or convalescent COVID-19. What was sequenced was peripheral blood.

The CDR3 region has the DNA TGTGCCACCCCCGGCCGGGGGGAGACCCAGTACTTC. Residues: CATPGRGETQYF. The rearrangement uses TRBV12-3 or TRBV12-4 and TRBJ2-5; possible D gene TRBD2, 6 bases. Trimming shortened V by 10 bases and J by 5 bases, and 14 bases separated the two germline ends. The CDR3 has 12 amino acids.